One and the same sample provided the 21 T cell receptor beta chains below, sequenced in a study of T cells after yellow fever vaccination. TCRdb reanalysed the 5' RACE reads using MiXCR and keeps one entry per CDR3 protein. The sample shows fewer than 450,000 distinct CDR3 sequences, approximately 10% of them seen only once. Sample: PBMCs, taken on the day of the first yellow fever vaccination. These receptors were obtained from a man between 18 and 29 years old who received the YFV17D yellow fever vaccine.

This clonotype was picked up a small number of times. This chain links TRBV11-2 with TRBJ2-3; 9 nucleotides align to TRBD2. The J segment lost 2 bases and the V segment lost 7 bases, leaving 4 bases of the junction unmatched. Germline V gene data show CDR1 as SGHAT and CDR2 as FQNNGV. The CDR3 has 14 residues. Here the CDR3 DNA reads TGTGCCAGCAAAGCGGGGGGCAACACAGATACGCAGTATTTT. It codes for CASKAGGNTDTQYF.

This clonotype turned up a few times. The CDR3 region has the DNA TGTGCCAGCAGCCAACAGGGTCTTAATTCACCCCTCCACTTT. It yields the protein CASSQQGLNSPLHF. The rearrangement joins TRBV3-1 to TRBJ1-6, with D possibly TRBD1 on 5 matching bases. V lost 2 bases and J lost 6, with 8 bases in between. CDR1 is LGHDT, CDR2 YNNKEL, per germline (reference sequence). The CDR3 sequence is 14 residues long.

Only a few counts were recorded for this clonotype. The chain combines TRBV24-1 with TRBJ2-1, with no clear D. Germline V lookup: CDR1 KGHDR, CDR2 SFDVKD. Deletions cut 4 bases from V and 8 bases from J, with 11 bases between. This CDR3 contains 13 residues. The CDR3 reads CATSEKVGYEQFF. CDR3 DNA: TGTGCCACCAGTGAAAAAGTGGGCTATGAGCAGTTCTTC.

Written as DNA, the CDR3 is TGCGCCAGCAGCAAATCCGGGACTAGCTCCTACGAGCAGTACTTC. This codes for CASSKSGTSSYEQYF. This chain links TRBV5-1 with TRBJ2-7; 8 positions agree with TRBD2. After removal of 4 bases from V and 0 bases from J, the junction contained 6 bases not matched to a gene. CDR1 and CDR2 (germline): SGHRS, YFSETQ. The CDR3 has 15 residues.

The gene calls are TRBV6-2 or TRBV6-3 and TRBJ1-6; D is unclear. The germline V gene encodes CDR1 MNHEY and CDR2 SVGEGT. V dropped 7 bases and J dropped 5 bases, with 3 bases sitting between them. This CDR3 has 11 amino acids. The CDR3 nucleotides read TGTGCCAGCACCGATAATTCACCCCTCCACTTT. It specifies CASTDNSPLHF.

This clonotype was detected a few times. The rearrangement joins TRBV29-1 to TRBJ2-1; 12 nucleotides line up with TRBD1. The CDR3 is 13 amino acids. Germline lookup yields CDR1 SQVTM and CDR2 ANQGSEA. V gave up 3 bases and J gave up 15 bases; unmatched junction bases: 9. The CDR3 DNA reads as TGCAGCGTTGAGAGGGACAGGGGGCGGCTGCGGTTCTTC. This codes for CSVERDRGRLRFF.

There are a few counts of this clonotype. A junction end diverges from the germline sequence, so it may reflect a read error. CDR3 bases: TGTGCCAGCCGATCAGGGAGTGTTCTGGGCTTC. This gives the protein CASRSGSVLGF. This sequence joins TRBV3-1 and TRBJ1-2; D may be TRBD1 (5 bases). The CDR3 spans 11 residues. Germline V gene data show CDR1 as LGHDT and CDR2 as YNNKEL (reference sequence).

This clonotype has just a few counts. The chain has TRBV20-1 and TRBJ1-5; D is ambiguous. This CDR3 region has 14 residues. V lost 3 bases to trimming and J lost 4 bases, with 13 bases between them. Germline CDR1 reads DFQATT; CDR2 reads SNEGSKA (reference sequence). CDR3 sequence reads: CSARPGGQNQPQHF. The CDR3 nucleotides are TGCAGTGCTAGGCCTGGAGGGCAAAATCAGCCCCAGCATTTT.

This clonotype was seen a handful of times. This chain joins TRBV6-2 or TRBV6-3 and TRBJ2-2; D is possibly TRBD1 or TRBD2 (5 bases each). Looked up from germline, CDR1 is MNHEY and CDR2 is SVGEGT. V was clipped by 0 bases and J by 0 bases, with 17 bases between them. This CDR3 region has 19 residues. The CDR3 coding sequence is TGTGCCAGCAGTTACTCGATCTCTCGGGACGCGACGAACACCGGGGAGCTGTTTTTT. This translates into CASSYSISRDATNTGELFF.

A few counts support this clonotype. This sequence joins TRBV19 and TRBJ2-3; D perhaps matches TRBD2 (6 bases). The germline gives CDR1 LNHDA, CDR2 SQIVND (reference sequence). V lost 3 bases and J 0 bases, leaving 10 bases between the germline ends. The CDR3 has 15 amino acids. Here the CDR3 reads CASSIMRGSTDTQYF. CDR3 bases: TGTGCCAGTAGTATCATGCGGGGCAGCACAGATACGCAGTATTTT.

The chain employs TRBV27 and TRBJ2-2; no definite D call. The ends were cut back, 4 bases at V and 0 bases at J, with 6 bases in the middle. This CDR3 region has 14 residues. Germline CDR1 reads MNHEY; CDR2 reads SMNVEV (reference sequence). This CDR3 reads CASSSESNTGELFF. The CDR3 nucleotides read TGTGCCAGCAGTTCAGAATCGAACACCGGGGAGCTGTTTTTT.

A few counts support this clonotype. The V call is TRBV5-1, the J call TRBJ1-4, with D perhaps matching TRBD1 (5 bases). CDR3 length: 15 amino acids. Germline CDR1 is SGHRS and CDR2 is YFSETQ. V was shortened by 7 bases and J by 8 bases, with 21 bases between the two germline ends. CDR3 region: CASASSLQGREKLFF. For the CDR3, the DNA is TGCGCCAGCGCATCATCGCTCCAGGGTCGGGAAAAACTGTTTTTT.

This clonotype was seen a handful of times. The chain couples TRBV4-1 to TRBJ2-7, with a weak D call TRBD2 (5 bases). The CDR3 runs to 13 residues. Trimming removed 3 bases at V and 3 bases at J, with 9 bases between. The germline V gene has CDR1 MGHRA and CDR2 YSYEKL. DNA for the CDR3: TGCGCCAGCAGCCACGAGGGCATCTACGAGCAGTACTTC. Its translation is CASSHEGIYEQYF.

The sample holds a few counts of this clonotype. The chain joins TRBV7-3 to TRBJ1-3; D gene ambiguous. Trimming removed 4 bases at V and 2 bases at J, with 15 bases between. The length of the CDR3 is 16 residues. The germline CDR1 and CDR2 sequences are SGHTA and FQGTGA. CDR3 residues: CASSSLGRPPGNTIYF. CDR3 coding DNA: TGTGCCAGCAGCTCCTTGGGGAGGCCTCCTGGAAACACCATATATTTT.

This clonotype was observed a few times. Compared with germline, one end of the junction differs, possibly owing to a read error. The J gene is TRBJ2-2, the V gene TRBV7-7; D tentatively reads TRBD1 or TRBD2 (6 bases each). CDR1 and CDR2 from the germline V gene are SSHAT and FNYEAQ (reference sequence). CDR3 length: 17 residues. The CDR3 protein is CASSPSEGGLLAGELFF. As DNA, the CDR3 is TGTGCTAGCAGCCCCTCGGAGGGGGGTCTCCTCGCCGGGGAGCTGTTTTTT.

This clonotype was picked up a small number of times. This chain links TRBV30 with TRBJ2-5; 13 nucleotides agree with TRBD2. Germline V lookup: CDR1 GTSNPN, CDR2 SVGIG (reference sequence). The V and J ends lost 7 bases and 7 bases, in that order; junction bases with no gene match: 15. The CDR3 runs to 16 residues. The DNA of the CDR3 is TGTGCCTCTCGACTAGCGGGGGGCCACCCCGTTCCGACCCAGTACTTC. Its protein product is CASRLAGGHPVPTQYF.

The V and J genes are TRBV5-1 and TRBJ2-3, with TRBD2 as a possible D gene (7 bases). CDR1 is SGHRS, CDR2 YFSETQ, per germline. V shed 2 bases and J shed 0 bases, with 10 bases lying between them. The CDR3 is 15 residues long. CDR3 residues: CASSFPGGSTDTQYF. The DNA for the CDR3 is TGCGCCAGCAGCTTCCCGGGGGGCAGCACAGATACGCAGTATTTT.

The chain couples TRBV15 to TRBJ2-3, with D maybe TRBD2 (7 bases). CDR3 length: 15 residues. Germline CDR1 is LNHNV and CDR2 is YYDKDF (reference sequence). The V and J ends lost 3 bases and 4 bases respectively, with 14 bases between them. DNA for the CDR3: TGTGCCACCAGCAGGGCTAGGGGGGGTGCAGATACGCAGTATTTT. Protein sequence: CATSRARGGADTQYF.

This clonotype has a handful of counts. The chain recombines TRBV11-3 with TRBJ2-3; no clear D gene. Germline CDR1 and CDR2: SGHNT and YENEEA. The CDR3 is 15 amino acids. V lost 1 base, J lost 7 bases, and 15 bases lay in between. The CDR3 reads CASSLAHHSAYTQYF. The CDR3 DNA is TGTGCCAGCAGCTTAGCTCATCATAGTGCATATACGCAGTATTTT.

This chain links TRBV27 with TRBJ2-1; 7 nucleotides align to TRBD2. The CDR3 sequence is 15 residues long. Trimming removed 7 bases from V and 2 bases from J; junction bases left unmatched: 8. CDR1 and CDR2 (germline): MNHEY, SMNVEV (reference sequence). CDR3 amino acids: CASMMERGTYNEQFF. The DNA of the CDR3 is TGTGCCAGCATGATGGAGCGGGGAACCTACAATGAGCAGTTCTTC.

The gene calls are TRBV18 and TRBJ2-2; perhaps TRBD1 as D (5 bases). V dropped 1 base and J dropped 4 bases, with 16 bases sitting between them. This CDR3 has 17 amino acids. The germline CDR1 and CDR2 sequences are KGHSH and LQKENI. CDR3 in DNA: TGTGCCAGCTCACCACGACAAGGGTACCAGGGCACCGGGGAGCTGTTTTTT. Its protein product is CASSPRQGYQGTGELFF.